The 4 T cell receptor beta chains presented below share a single source sample, sequenced in a study of shared clonotypes between healthy human individuals. Sequencing was performed with immunoSEQ multiplex PCR; in TCRdb, only in-frame clones are kept and a portion is missing. Found here are 2 million or so clones, roughly 95% of them singletons; the top ten hold 0.1% to 0.15%. Input material: naive CD4+ T cells sorted from blood. Sample subset: CD45RA+ positively selected. These receptors all come from a man aged 18 to 29 in good health.

As concerns this clone: Other DNA sequences within the sample encode an identical CDR3. The CDR3, as DNA: TGTGCCAGCAGCTTGAGTGCGACTAATGAAAAACTGTTTTTT. Protein sequence: CASSLSATNEKLFF. V gene TRBV7-9 combines with J gene TRBJ1-4; D unresolved. Trimming shortened V by 3 bases and J by 2 bases, and 7 bases separated the two germline ends. Germline lookup yields CDR1 SEHNR and CDR2 FQNEAQ (reference sequence). This CDR3 is 14 amino acids long.

CDR3 coding DNA: TGTGCCAGCAGCTTAGGTGCAAGGTCAGATACGCAGTATTTT. Translated, it gives CASSLGARSDTQYF. The chain recombines TRBV7-2 with TRBJ2-3; D is unresolved. Per the germline V gene, CDR1 is SGHTA and CDR2 is FQGNSA. The CDR3 has 14 amino acids. Trimming cost V 1 base and J 4 bases, with 9 bases left between them. Looking up the rest from reference TRBV7-2 and TRBJ2-3 gives the full variable domain: GAGVSQSPSNKVTEKGKDVELRCDPISGHTALYWYRQSLGQGLEFLIYFQGNSAPDKSGLPSDRFSAERTGGSVSTLTIQRTQQEDSAVYLCASSLGARSDTQYFGPGTRLTVL.

For this clone: The same CDR3 arises from other DNA sequences in this sample as well. This chain uses TRBV19 with TRBJ2-7; 8 positions match TRBD2. Losses at the gene ends were 6 bases for V and 2 bases for J; bases not matched to a gene: 6. In germline, CDR1 is LNHDA, CDR2 SQIVND (reference sequence). There are 14 residues in the CDR3. The CDR3 here is CASSPAGGTYEQYF. In nucleotides, the CDR3 is TGTGCCAGTAGCCCGGCGGGAGGAACCTACGAGCAGTACTTC. Supplemented by reference TRBV19 and TRBJ2-7, the full variable domain reads DGGITQSPKYLFRKEGQNVTLSCEQNLNHDAMYWYRQDPGQGLRLIYYSQIVNDFQKGDIAEGYSVSREKKESFPLTVTSAQKNPTAFYLCASSPAGGTYEQYFGPGTRLTVT.

Notes on this clone: The sample has other DNA sequences that encode this CDR3 too. The chain uses TRBV5-4 and TRBJ2-3, with a weak D call TRBD2 (5 bases). The V gene's germline CDR1 is SGHNT and CDR2 YYREEE (reference sequence). The CDR3 is made up of 15 amino acids. Trimming removed 0 bases at V and 2 bases at J, with 10 bases between. This chain's CDR3 is CASSLASGDTDTQYF. CDR3 coding DNA: TGTGCCAGCAGCTTGGCCAGCGGTGACACAGATACGCAGTATTTT.